Below are 2 T cell receptor beta chains sequenced from a single sample in a study of blood T cell repertoires in COVID-19. Some clones are missing from TCRdb's copy, which holds only in-frame ones; the method was immunoSEQ multiplex PCR. The data contain approximately 59,000 clones, roughly 81% of them singletons. Specimen: peripheral blood. These receptors all come from an elderly man with acute or convalescent COVID-19.

The rearrangement uses TRBV19 and TRBJ2-7; D may be TRBD1 (5 bases). CDR1 is LNHDA and CDR2 is SQIVND in the germline V gene (reference sequence). The CDR3 contains 14 residues. Trimming removed 3 bases at V and 2 bases at J, with 11 bases between. The DNA for the CDR3 is TGTGCCAGTAGTATCCAGGGATCCCCCTACGAGCAGTACTTC. It encodes CASSIQGSPYEQYF. The full variable domain, in which reference TRBV19 and TRBJ2-7 provide the parts outside the CDR3, is DGGITQSPKYLFRKEGQNVTLSCEQNLNHDAMYWYRQDPGQGLRLIYYSQIVNDFQKGDIAEGYSVSREKKESFPLTVTSAQKNPTAFYLCASSIQGSPYEQYFGPGTRLTVT.

This chain links TRBV15 with TRBJ1-4, with 7 bases matching TRBD1. This CDR3 has 13 amino acids. The V segment lost 7 bases and the J segment 6 bases; nucleotides outside the gene matches: 5. Germline V gene lookup returns CDR1 LNHNV and CDR2 YYDKDF (reference sequence). The CDR3 DNA reads as TGTGCCACCACACAGGGGTTAGATGAAAAACTGTTTTTT. Translated: CATTQGLDEKLFF.